This record looks at one TCR beta chain sequence and its context. Antigen specificity is unknown. These data come from a study of T-cell memory formation after mild COVID-19. In the study overall: Most TCR clusters belonged to a single donor. Study-wide points: Within pre-infection memory, some responding clones were found, suggesting cross-reactive memory joined. A balance of CD4 and CD8 characterized clones contracting day 15 to 85, whereas later expanders leaned CD4+.

CDR3 length equals 17 residues. The V gene lost 3 bases and the J gene lost 5 bases, with 21 bases spanning the gap. TCRalpha and TCRbeta libraries used 5'RACE with constant-segment primers and UMIs. TCRdb used MiXCR to reprocess the 5' RACE reads, holding one entry per CDR3 protein. The table shows 250,000 to 300,000 distinct CDR3 sequences, with roughly 8.2% occurring only once. Sequenced input: PBMCs or a T cell subset sorted from them (not recorded which). This receptor was identified in a young man who had mild COVID-19 (a few samples of this study predate the infection). Cell type and time point are not known. This sequence joins TRBV12-3 or TRBV12-4 and TRBJ2-3, with TRBD2 as a possible D gene (7 bases). CDR3 loop: CASSFWGGGGFEDTQYF. The CDR3, as DNA: TGTGCCAGCAGTTTTTGGGGCGGGGGCGGATTTGAAGATACGCAGTATTTT.